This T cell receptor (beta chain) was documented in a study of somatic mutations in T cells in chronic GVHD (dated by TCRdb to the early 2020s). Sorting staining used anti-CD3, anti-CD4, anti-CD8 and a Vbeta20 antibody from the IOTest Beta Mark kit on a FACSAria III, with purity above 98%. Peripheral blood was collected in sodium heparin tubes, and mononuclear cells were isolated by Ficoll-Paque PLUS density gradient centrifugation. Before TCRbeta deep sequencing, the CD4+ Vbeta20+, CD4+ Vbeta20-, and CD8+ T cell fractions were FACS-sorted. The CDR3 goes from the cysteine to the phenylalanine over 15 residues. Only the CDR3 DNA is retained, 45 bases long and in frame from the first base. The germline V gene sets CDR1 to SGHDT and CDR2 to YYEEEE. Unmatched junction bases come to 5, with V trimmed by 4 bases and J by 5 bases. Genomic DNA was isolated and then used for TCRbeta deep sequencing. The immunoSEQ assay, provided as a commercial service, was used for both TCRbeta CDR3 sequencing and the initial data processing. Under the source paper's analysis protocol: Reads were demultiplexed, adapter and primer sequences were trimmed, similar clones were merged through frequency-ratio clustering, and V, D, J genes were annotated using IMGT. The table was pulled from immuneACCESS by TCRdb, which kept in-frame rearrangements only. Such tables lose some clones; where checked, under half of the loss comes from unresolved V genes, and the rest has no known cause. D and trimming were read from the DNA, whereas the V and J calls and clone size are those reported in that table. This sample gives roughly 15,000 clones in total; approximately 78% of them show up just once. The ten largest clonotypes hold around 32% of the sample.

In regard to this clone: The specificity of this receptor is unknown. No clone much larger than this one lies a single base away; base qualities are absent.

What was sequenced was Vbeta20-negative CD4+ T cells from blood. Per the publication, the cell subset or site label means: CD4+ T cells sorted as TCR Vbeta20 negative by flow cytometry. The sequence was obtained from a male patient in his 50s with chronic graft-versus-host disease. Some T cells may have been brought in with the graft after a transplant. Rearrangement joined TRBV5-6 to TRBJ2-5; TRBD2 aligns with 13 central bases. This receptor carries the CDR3 CASSPGTSGVETQYF. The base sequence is TGTGCCAGCAGCCCCGGGACTAGCGGGGTTGAGACCCAGTACTTC.